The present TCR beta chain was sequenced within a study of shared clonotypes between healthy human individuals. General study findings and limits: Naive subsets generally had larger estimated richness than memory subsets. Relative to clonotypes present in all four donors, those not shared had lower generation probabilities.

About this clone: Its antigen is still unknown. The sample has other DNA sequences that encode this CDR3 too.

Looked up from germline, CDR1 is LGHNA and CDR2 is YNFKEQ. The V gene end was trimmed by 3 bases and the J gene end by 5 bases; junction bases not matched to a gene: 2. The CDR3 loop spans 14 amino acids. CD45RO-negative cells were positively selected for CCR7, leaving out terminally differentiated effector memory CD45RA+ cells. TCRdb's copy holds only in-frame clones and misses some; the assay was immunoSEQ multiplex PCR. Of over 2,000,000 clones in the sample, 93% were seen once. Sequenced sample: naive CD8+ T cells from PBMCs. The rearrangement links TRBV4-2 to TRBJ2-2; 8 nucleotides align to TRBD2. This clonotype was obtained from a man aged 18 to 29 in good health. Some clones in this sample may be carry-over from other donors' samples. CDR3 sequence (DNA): TGTGCCAGCAGCCAGGGACTAGGGACCGGGGAGCTGTTTTTT. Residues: CASSQGLGTGELFF.